This T cell receptor (beta chain) was observed in a study of T-cell memory formation after mild COVID-19. Study-wide points: Unconfirmed was the SARS-CoV-2 specificity of second-wave clones that peaked on day 37. Pre-infection memory held some responding clones, suggesting pre-existing cross-reactive T cells responded. Most CD4+ clones that shrank were in CM and EM, while CD8+ ones turned up in EMRA.

5'RACE with constant-segment primers yielded barcoded, UMI-tagged TCR alpha and TCR beta cDNA libraries. TCRdb passed the 5' RACE reads through MiXCR, listing each CDR3 protein once. The sample carries fewer than 350,000 distinct CDR3 sequences, 7.5% to 9.5% recorded once. The V end lost 3 bases, the J end lost 6 bases, and 12 bases lay between the germline ends. CDR1 and CDR2 from the germline V gene are DFQATT and SNEGSKA (reference sequence). The CDR3 totals 13 residues. This clonotype showed up many times. As yet, its antigen is unknown. The chain uses TRBV20-1 and TRBJ1-5, with TRBD1 as a possible D gene (5 bases). This receptor was obtained from a man aged 18 to 30 who had mild COVID-19 (a few samples of this study predate the infection). Cell type and time point are not known. Sequenced material: PBMCs or a T cell subset sorted from them (not recorded which). Here the CDR3 DNA reads TGCAGTGCTAGCGGGGCCCAGGGTCAGCCCCAGCATTTT. This gives the protein CSASGAQGQPQHF.